A selection of T cell receptor beta chains follows, all from one sample in a study of T cell repertoires in cytomegalovirus infection. Antigen specificity for these receptors is unknown. From the reads, TCRdb called clonotypes with MiXCR, one entry per CDR3 protein. Here the sample spans about 920,000 distinct CDR3 sequences, roughly a third being singletons. Specimen: cultured CD8+ T cells from PBMCs, collected from culture after CMV antigen stimulation. The receptors come from a human donor in good health (CMV status not recorded). Some clones in this sample may be carry-over from other donors' samples. Both conserved end residues are part of each CDR3. The order of the fields is V gene, clone size, CDR3 protein. Only some rows state a clone size, as once, few, many or a class for expanded clones.

v_gene: TRBV5-5
abundance: NA
CDR3aa: CASSSWWGVESEKLFF

v_gene: TRBV6-6
abundance: NA
CDR3aa: CASSYSLQLAGREDTQYF

v_gene: TRBV10-3
abundance: few
CDR3aa: CAISESEWLSTDTQYF

v_gene: TRBV12-3/TRBV12-4
abundance: few
CDR3aa: CASRGTGVFAEAFF

v_gene: TRBV7-6
abundance: NA
CDR3aa: CASSPDLPETQYF

v_gene: TRBV6-8
abundance: NA
CDR3aa: CASSYKGRIEAFF

v_gene: TRBV12-3/TRBV12-4
abundance: NA
CDR3aa: CASSLTHQIHSGANVLTF

v_gene: TRBV9
abundance: NA
CDR3aa: CVSSPPRVETQYF

v_gene: TRBV15
abundance: NA
CDR3aa: CATSSTGASSYNEQFF

v_gene: TRBV5-4
abundance: few
CDR3aa: CASSLLSGGPGTGELFF

v_gene: TRBV12-3/TRBV12-4
abundance: many
CDR3aa: CASSRDPGGGSLAFF

v_gene: TRBV7-9
abundance: NA
CDR3aa: CASSPGTGRLTDTQYF

v_gene: TRBV7-6
abundance: NA
CDR3aa: CASDPLEGRLDGYTF

v_gene: TRBV7-2
abundance: NA
CDR3aa: CASSLWTGQNQYF

v_gene: TRBV5-1
abundance: few
CDR3aa: CASSGTGALSEQFF

v_gene: TRBV29-1
abundance: NA
CDR3aa: CLGLAGNGKTQYF

v_gene: TRBV6-8
abundance: few
CDR3aa: CANSPRTLNTEAFF

v_gene: TRBV6-2/TRBV6-3
abundance: NA
CDR3aa: CASSSKTGMGTEAFF

v_gene: TRBV4-1
abundance: few
CDR3aa: CASSQDRGIRQQYF

v_gene: TRBV29-1
abundance: few
CDR3aa: CSVLGLAGPYNEQFF

v_gene: TRBV12-5
abundance: NA
CDR3aa: CASGSLFEQYF

v_gene: TRBV6-2/TRBV6-3
abundance: few
CDR3aa: CASSYGLQTMNTEAFF

v_gene: TRBV7-6
abundance: NA
CDR3aa: CASSMGDVGLWF

v_gene: TRBV5-6
abundance: NA
CDR3aa: CASSFNVGWSEAFF

v_gene: TRBV6-1
abundance: NA
CDR3aa: CASSEGIAGGFRIDTQYF